A single sample gave rise to the 16 T cell receptor beta chains below, sequenced in a study of control samples from healthy donors and cancer patients. Repertoires were generated with immunoSEQ multiplex PCR, while TCRdb's copy carries only in-frame clones and drops some. The data contain approximately 150,000 clones, 96% of them seen just once; the ten biggest clones take up under 1.2%. Specimen: blood. Source of these receptors: a woman aged 25 to 39 in good health.

The chain is built from TRBV5-1 and TRBJ2-7, with D tentatively TRBD1 (6 bases). The germline V and J ends were trimmed by 0 bases and 2 bases, with 12 bases remaining between them. The CDR3 has 15 amino acids. Germline CDR1 and CDR2: SGHRS and YFSETQ. CDR3 bases: TGCGCCAGCAGCTTGGCCGGGACACCACCCTACGAGCAGTACTTC. Protein sequence: CASSLAGTPPYEQYF.

The chain carries TRBV13 and TRBJ2-1, with D possibly TRBD2 on 5 matching bases. CDR3 length: 12 residues. Germline CDR1 reads PRHDT; CDR2 reads FYEKMQ (reference sequence). Trimming took off 4 bases at V and 4 bases at J, with 5 bases between the two ends. The DNA of the CDR3 is TGTGCCAGCAGCTCGGGGTACAATGAGCAGTTCTTC. Amino acid sequence: CASSSGYNEQFF. The whole variable domain, filled in from reference TRBV13 and TRBJ2-1, reads AAGVIQSPRHLIKEKRETATLKCYPIPRHDTVYWYQQGPGQDPQFLISFYEKMQSDKGSIPDRFSAQQFSDYHSELNMSSLELGDSALYFCASSSGYNEQFFGPGTRLTVL.

Here the CDR3 reads CASSHLTGATWGYTF. In DNA form, the CDR3 reads TGTGCCAGCAGCCACCTGACAGGGGCTACGTGGGGCTACACCTTC. The chain links TRBV14 to TRBJ1-2; 8 bases are a match to TRBD1. The V gene's germline CDR1 is SGHDN and CDR2 FVKESK. V lost 3 bases and J lost 8; bases outside the gene matches: 11. The CDR3 is made up of 15 amino acids.

The J gene is TRBJ2-5, the V gene TRBV11-2; no clear D gene. Looked up from germline, CDR1 is SGHAT and CDR2 is FQNNGV. The CDR3 consists of 11 residues. Trimming pared 5 bases from V and 5 bases from J, leaving 6 bases between. CDR3 nucleotide sequence: TGTGCCAGCAGCCAAAGTGAGACCCAGTACTTC. Encoded protein: CASSQSETQYF. The entire variable domain, with the rest obtained from reference TRBV11-2 and TRBJ2-5, is as follows: EAGVAQSPRYKIIEKRQSVAFWCNPISGHATLYWYQQILGQGPKLLIQFQNNGVVDDSQLPKDRFSAERLKGVDSTLKIQPAKLEDSAVYLCASSQSETQYFGPGTRLLVL.

The V gene is TRBV28, the J gene TRBJ1-2; possibly TRBD1 for D (5 bases). This CDR3 is built from 14 residues. V was clipped by 3 bases and J by 2 bases, with 10 bases between them. Per germline, CDR1 MDHEN and CDR2 SYDVKM. The CDR3 bases are TGTGCCAGCAGTTTCCGACAGACGAACTATGGCTACACCTTC. Translation: CASSFRQTNYGYTF.

The J gene is TRBJ1-6, the V gene TRBV28, with unresolved D. Per germline, CDR1 MDHEN and CDR2 SYDVKM. Between the trimmed V and J ends, which lost 7 bases and 8 bases, there was a span of 18 bases. The CDR3 length is 15 residues. CDR3 sequence (DNA): TGTGCCAGCACCTCCCGGACTTCCAGATATTCACCCCTCCACTTT. Translating it yields CASTSRTSRYSPLHF.

This clone was seen just once. This chain joins TRBV3-1 (or the pseudogene TRBV3-2) and TRBJ1-5; no definite D call. The ends were cut back, 2 bases at V and 0 bases at J, with 11 bases in the middle. Germline loops: CDR1 LGHDT, CDR2 YNNKEL (reference sequence). The CDR3 contains 16 residues. The CDR3: CASSQILDLSNQPQHF. The CDR3 DNA reads TGTGCCAGCAGCCAAATCTTGGACCTTAGCAATCAGCCCCAGCATTTT.

This chain connects TRBV4-1 to TRBJ1-2; 8 nucleotides line up with TRBD1. This CDR3 region has 17 residues. Germline CDR1 is MGHRA and CDR2 is YSYEKL. V shed 0 bases and J 8 bases; nucleotides not matched to a gene: 14. CDR3 nucleotide sequence: TGCGCCAGCAGCCAAGATGGACAGGGCTCTCTGTTGAGAGGCTACACCTTC. The encoded protein is CASSQDGQGSLLRGYTF.

The V and J genes are TRBV7-9 and TRBJ2-7, with D perhaps matching TRBD1 or TRBD2 (5 bases each). Germline-derived CDR1 and CDR2 are SEHNR and FQNEAQ (reference sequence). V dropped 5 bases and J dropped 0 bases, with 14 bases sitting between them. This CDR3 has 15 amino acids. CDR3 DNA sequence: TGTGCCAGCAGCCCGACAACTGGGGGCTCCTACGAGCAGTACTTC. Translating it yields CASSPTTGGSYEQYF.

The chain joins TRBV14 to TRBJ2-7; 7 nucleotides line up with TRBD1. Germline CDR1 SGHDN, CDR2 FVKESK. V trimming: 4 bases; J trimming: 0 bases; junction bases outside the gene matches: 9. The CDR3 is 16 amino acids. The CDR3 sequence: CASSPRVGQVSYEQYF. The CDR3 DNA follows: TGTGCCAGCAGCCCGAGAGTAGGACAGGTCTCCTACGAGCAGTACTTC. Drawing the rest from reference TRBV14 and TRBJ2-7, the complete variable domain is EAGVTQFPSHSVIEKGQTVTLRCDPISGHDNLYWYRRVMGKEIKFLLHFVKESKQDESGMPNNRFLAERTGGTYSTLKVQPAELEDSGVYFCASSPRVGQVSYEQYFGPGTRLTVT.

This clone was counted only a few times. The V and J genes are TRBV27 and TRBJ2-1; the D is unclear. In germline, CDR1 is MNHEY, CDR2 SMNVEV (reference sequence). This CDR3 has 16 amino acids. V lost 5 bases, J lost 1 base, and 15 bases lay in between. The CDR3 coding sequence is TGTGCCAGCAGTCCTCCCCAGCGACTTTCCTACAATGAGCAGTTCTTC. It yields the protein CASSPPQRLSYNEQFF.

The rearrangement joins TRBV6-1 to TRBJ1-2; D remains ambiguous. Germline V gene data show CDR1 as MNHNS and CDR2 as SASEGT. The CDR3 has 15 amino acids. V was trimmed by 2 bases and J by 4 bases, leaving 14 bases between them. The CDR3 sequence: CASSEIAVSSYGYTF. The CDR3 DNA sequence: TGTGCCAGCAGTGAAATAGCAGTGTCCAGCTATGGCTACACCTTC.

This sequence joins TRBV6-5 and TRBJ2-3, with a tentative D call TRBD2 (7 bases). The CDR3 consists of 15 residues. From germline, CDR1 is MNHEY and CDR2 SVGAGI. V lost 8 bases and J 4 bases, leaving 19 bases between the germline ends. CDR3 DNA: TGTGCCAGCTCCTCCGTGTGGGGGGGCTCAGATACGCAGTATTTT. It codes for CASSSVWGGSDTQYF.

This rearrangement joins TRBV5-4 to TRBJ1-2; D unclear. The V gene's germline CDR1 is SGHNT and CDR2 YYREEE (reference sequence). The CDR3 extends over 16 amino acids. V dropped 0 bases and J dropped 2 bases, with 14 bases sitting between them. The CDR3 reads CASSLELLVSNYGYTF. The CDR3 coding sequence is TGTGCCAGCAGCTTGGAACTGTTAGTGAGCAACTATGGCTACACCTTC.

The rearrangement uses TRBV7-3 and TRBJ2-2; D is perhaps TRBD1 (5 bases). Per germline, CDR1 SGHTA and CDR2 FQGTGA. This CDR3 spans 14 amino acids. The V and J ends lost 2 bases and 4 bases respectively, with 8 bases between them. CDR3 in DNA: TGTGCCAGCAGCTTACAGGGTTTCACCGGGGAGCTGTTTTTT. Protein product: CASSLQGFTGELFF. The variable domain in full, with the rest retrieved from reference TRBV7-3 and TRBJ2-2, is GAGVSQTPSNKVTEKGKYVELRCDPISGHTALYWYRQSLGQGPEFLIYFQGTGAADDSGLPNDRFFAVRPEGSVSTLKIQRTERGDSAVYLCASSLQGFTGELFFGEGSRLTVL.

The chain recombines TRBV27 with TRBJ2-2; D not resolved. The ends were cut back, 3 bases at V and 0 bases at J, with 2 bases in the middle. Germline CDR1 reads MNHEY; CDR2 reads SMNVEV (reference sequence). This CDR3 is 13 amino acids long. CDR3 sequence reads: CASSFTNTGELFF. The CDR3 coding sequence is TGTGCCAGCAGTTTCACGAACACCGGGGAGCTGTTTTTT.